A single sample is the source of the 29 T cell receptor beta chains below, sequenced in a study of cytomegalovirus exposure and HLA in healthy donors. The table came from immunoSEQ multiplex PCR; TCRdb's copy has only in-frame clones and leaves some out. The sample shows around 190,000 clones, roughly 81% of them seen only once. Sequenced material: PBMCs. Source of these receptors: a woman between 25 and 40 years old in good health and CMV-seronegative.

The chain uses TRBV19 and TRBJ2-5, with 8 bases aligning to TRBD2. Germline V gene lookup returns CDR1 LNHDA and CDR2 SQIVND (reference sequence). The CDR3 totals 13 residues. The V segment lost 9 bases and the J segment 5 bases; nucleotides outside the gene matches: 8. CDR3 sequence (DNA): TGTGCCAGCGTGGAGCGGGGGAGGGAGACCCAGTACTTC. Its translation: CASVERGRETQYF. Looking up the rest from reference TRBV19 and TRBJ2-5 gives the full variable domain: DGGITQSPKYLFRKEGQNVTLSCEQNLNHDAMYWYRQDPGQGLRLIYYSQIVNDFQKGDIAEGYSVSREKKESFPLTVTSAQKNPTAFYLCASVERGRETQYFGPGTRLLVL.

This chain joins TRBV4-2 and TRBJ2-3; the D is unclear. This CDR3 has 14 residues. The V gene lost 2 bases and the J gene lost 5 bases, with 11 bases spanning the gap. The germline gives CDR1 LGHNA, CDR2 YNFKEQ. In nucleotides, the CDR3 is TGTGCCAGCAGCCAATGGGCCCAACAAGATACGCAGTATTTT. Its protein is CASSQWAQQDTQYF.

The J gene is TRBJ1-5, the V gene TRBV28; no clear D. In germline, CDR1 is MDHEN, CDR2 SYDVKM. The CDR3 has 13 amino acids. V was clipped by 8 bases and J by 4 bases, with 12 bases between them. CDR3 in amino acids: CASGYRTNQPQHF. DNA for the CDR3: TGTGCCAGCGGTTACAGAACAAATCAGCCCCAGCATTTT.

The chain uses TRBV7-3 and TRBJ1-1; D not resolved. Germline V gene sequence: CDR1 SGHTA, CDR2 FQGTGA. The germline V and J ends were trimmed by 4 bases and 4 bases, with 10 bases remaining between them. This CDR3 spans 13 amino acids. CDR3 sequence: CASSSYPLTEAFF. CDR3 bases: TGTGCCAGCAGCTCTTACCCACTCACTGAAGCTTTCTTT.

This sequence joins TRBV5-4 and TRBJ1-5; a possible D gene is TRBD1 (5 bases). Germline V gene lookup returns CDR1 SGHNT and CDR2 YYREEE (reference sequence). CDR3 length: 17 amino acids. The V end lost 0 bases, the J end lost 0 bases, and 13 bases lay between the germline ends. CDR3 loop: CASSLGGTLSSNQPQHF. CDR3 nucleotide sequence: TGTGCCAGCAGCTTGGGAGGGACTCTTTCTAGCAATCAGCCCCAGCATTTT. The full variable domain, rest sourced from reference TRBV5-4 and TRBJ1-5, is ETGVTQSPTHLIKTRGQQVTLRCSSQSGHNTVSWYQQALGQGPQFIFQYYREEENGRGNFPPRFSGLQFPNYSSELNVNALELDDSALYLCASSLGGTLSSNQPQHFGDGTRLSIL.

This chain uses TRBV27 with TRBJ2-1, with D perhaps TRBD1 (5 bases). The CDR3 consists of 12 residues. Germline-derived CDR1 and CDR2 are MNHEY and SMNVEV (reference sequence). Trimming stripped 5 bases from V and 10 bases from J, with 12 bases between. The CDR3: CASSPGLAEQFF. The CDR3 coding sequence is TGTGCCAGCAGTCCAGGGTTGGCGGAGCAGTTCTTC.

The genes are TRBV5-1 and TRBJ2-7; 9 nucleotides match TRBD2. V lost 4 bases to trimming and J lost 4 bases; unmatched junction nucleotides: 12. This CDR3 spans 16 amino acids. Per germline, CDR1 SGHRS and CDR2 YFSETQ. CDR3 in DNA: TGCGCCAGCAGCAGTAGCGGGAGCTACGGGGTTTACGAGCAGTACTTC. Its protein is CASSSSGSYGVYEQYF.

The V and J genes are TRBV4-1 and TRBJ2-3; D may be TRBD1 (6 bases). This CDR3 region has 15 residues. Deletions cut 6 bases from V and 4 bases from J, with 17 bases between. Germline loops: CDR1 MGHRA, CDR2 YSYEKL. As DNA, the CDR3 is TGCGCCAGCAGACAGGGACCTCAAGGGTCAGATACGCAGTATTTT. It is translated as CASRQGPQGSDTQYF.

This sequence joins TRBV12-5 and TRBJ1-5; TRBD1 aligns across 10 bases. The CDR3 sequence is 15 residues long. V lost 6 bases and J lost 5; bases outside the gene matches: 7. CDR1 is LGHNT, CDR2 FRNRAP, per germline. In nucleotides, the CDR3 is TGTGCTAGTGGAACGGGACAGGGGATCTATCAGCCCCAGCATTTT. Translated: CASGTGQGIYQPQHF.

This sequence joins TRBV6-5 and TRBJ1-3; 10 nucleotides match TRBD1. This CDR3 has 16 residues. Germline CDR1 MNHEY, CDR2 SVGAGI. V lost 0 bases and J lost 8; bases outside the gene matches: 7. CDR3 coding DNA: TGTGCCAGCAGTTACTCCGGGACAGGGGCGTCGGACACCATATATTTT. Encoded protein: CASSYSGTGASDTIYF.

The chain links TRBV6-5 to TRBJ2-5; weak D call: TRBD1 (6 bases). V lost 3 bases to trimming and J lost 7 bases, with 12 bases between them. The CDR3 spans 13 residues. The germline gives CDR1 MNHEY, CDR2 SVGAGI. CDR3 nucleotide sequence: TGTGCCAGCAGTTATCGACAGGTCGGGACCCAGTACTTC. It is translated as CASSYRQVGTQYF.

The chain has TRBV30 and TRBJ1-2; D unresolved. The CDR3 sequence is 13 residues long. Germline V gene sequence: CDR1 GTSNPN, CDR2 SVGIG (reference sequence). Between the trimmed V and J ends, which lost 1 base and 3 bases, there was a span of 9 bases. The CDR3 here is CAWSDQAYYGYTF. The DNA of the CDR3 is TGTGCCTGGAGTGACCAGGCCTACTATGGCTACACCTTC.

The J gene is TRBJ1-1, the V gene TRBV6-1, with no clear D. Germline-derived CDR1 and CDR2 are MNHNS and SASEGT. The CDR3 totals 10 residues. Trimming stripped 10 bases from V and 10 bases from J, with 13 bases between. The CDR3 is CAILTGVAFF. CDR3 nucleotides: TGTGCCATCCTGACCGGGGTAGCTTTCTTT.

V is TRBV5-1 and J is TRBJ1-2; 7 positions agree with TRBD1. Trimming took 4 bases from V and 4 from J; bases not matched to a gene: 7. Germline V gives CDR1 SGHRS, CDR2 YFSETQ. This CDR3 comprises 14 residues. This CDR3 reads CASSIRQGGYGYTF. The CDR3 region has the DNA TGCGCCAGCAGCATTCGACAGGGTGGCTATGGCTACACCTTC.

The CDR3 is CASSRTIFQETQYF. The CDR3 DNA reads as TGTGCCAGCAGCCGGACTATATTCCAAGAGACCCAGTACTTC. V is TRBV5-4 and J is TRBJ2-5; D is perhaps TRBD2 (6 bases). V dropped 4 bases and J dropped 1 base, with 11 bases sitting between them. CDR1 is SGHNT, CDR2 YYREEE, per germline (reference sequence). The CDR3 covers 14 residues.

The J gene is TRBJ1-1, the V gene TRBV5-1; D is unresolved. The V end was cut by 3 bases, the J end by 8 bases, with 11 bases between. This CDR3 has 12 amino acids. Germline CDR1 SGHRS, CDR2 YFSETQ. CDR3 sequence (DNA): TGCGCCAGCAGCTCCGGGTGGGAGGAAGCTTTCTTT. It is translated as CASSSGWEEAFF.

This chain links TRBV5-6 with TRBJ1-1; TRBD1 matches at 9 bases. J gave up 5 bases and V 4 bases, and 9 bases lay outside the gene matches. In germline, CDR1 is SGHDT, CDR2 YYEEEE. The CDR3 extends over 15 amino acids. CDR3 sequence: CASSPRDRVRTEAFF. CDR3 DNA: TGTGCCAGCAGCCCCCGGGACAGGGTGCGAACTGAAGCTTTCTTT. Full variable domain (rest looked up from reference TRBV5-6 and TRBJ1-1): DAGVTQSPTHLIKTRGQQVTLRCSPKSGHDTVSWYQQALGQGPQFIFQYYEEEERQRGNFPDRFSGHQFPNYSSELNVNALLLGDSALYLCASSPRDRVRTEAFFGQGTRLTVV.

This chain uses TRBV6-1 with TRBJ1-3; a possible D gene is TRBD1 (6 bases). The germline V gene has CDR1 MNHNS and CDR2 SASEGT. Trimming removed 11 bases from V and 5 bases from J, with 19 bases in between. This CDR3 contains 14 residues. The CDR3 protein is CACRQAGGRNTIYF. DNA for the CDR3: TGTGCCTGCCGCCAGGCGGGGGGCCGAAACACCATATATTTT.

This clone was picked up one time. The V and J genes are TRBV27 and TRBJ1-3, with a weak D call TRBD1 (6 bases). The CDR3 has 20 amino acids. Germline V gives CDR1 MNHEY, CDR2 SMNVEV (reference sequence). Trimming removed 5 bases at V and 0 bases at J, with 26 bases between. The CDR3 is CASSAEGGVTLSSSGNTIYF. For the CDR3, the DNA is TGTGCCAGCAGTGCCGAGGGGGGGGTTACCTTATCGAGCTCTGGAAACACCATATATTTT.

The chain combines TRBV25-1 with TRBJ2-2, with 7 bases aligning to TRBD1. Germline loops: CDR1 MGHDK, CDR2 SYGVNS. The CDR3 covers 15 residues. V was pared by 7 bases and J by 0 bases, with 5 bases of the junction left unmatched. This chain's CDR3 is CASNTGTANTGELFF. The CDR3 bases are TGTGCCAGCAATACCGGGACAGCGAACACCGGGGAGCTGTTTTTT.

The V and J genes are TRBV7-9 and TRBJ2-7, with no clear D. The V gene lost 5 bases and the J gene lost 4 bases, with 9 bases spanning the gap. The CDR3 is 12 amino acids. Germline loops: CDR1 SEHNR, CDR2 FQNEAQ (reference sequence). CDR3 nucleotides: TGTGCCAGCAGCAACGACGGGTACGAGCAGTACTTC. This gives the protein CASSNDGYEQYF. Variable domain in full (rest from reference TRBV7-9 and TRBJ2-7): DTGVSQNPRHKITKRGQNVTFRCDPISEHNRLYWYRQTLGQGPEFLTYFQNEAQLEKSRLLSDRFSAERPKGSFSTLEIQRTEQGDSAMYLCASSNDGYEQYFGPGTRLTVT.

This clone was observed a single time. The J gene is TRBJ2-7, the V gene TRBV5-4; TRBD2 agrees at 13 bases. Germline V gene sequence: CDR1 SGHNT, CDR2 YYREEE (reference sequence). Trimming at V came to 4 bases and at J to 7 bases, leaving 23 bases not matched to a gene. The CDR3 runs 20 residues. Here the CDR3 reads CASSPLVATSGRPALWEQYF. The CDR3 nucleotides read TGTGCCAGCAGCCCCCTGGTTGCGACTAGCGGGAGGCCAGCTCTTTGGGAGCAGTACTTC.

The gene calls are TRBV7-9 and TRBJ1-2, with TRBD1 matching over 7 bases. The trim removed 5 bases at V and 3 bases at J, leaving 12 bases unmatched. Germline V gene data show CDR1 as SEHNR and CDR2 as FQNEAQ (reference sequence). This CDR3 has 16 amino acids. This CDR3 reads CASSRDSYFPDYGYTF. The CDR3 DNA reads TGTGCCAGCAGCCGGGACAGCTACTTTCCGGACTATGGCTACACCTTC. Together with reference TRBV7-9 and TRBJ1-2, the CDR3 gives the full variable domain: DTGVSQNPRHKITKRGQNVTFRCDPISEHNRLYWYRQTLGQGPEFLTYFQNEAQLEKSRLLSDRFSAERPKGSFSTLEIQRTEQGDSAMYLCASSRDSYFPDYGYTFGSGTRLTVV.

The chain has TRBV27 and TRBJ2-7; TRBD1 matches at 12 bases. The junction had 3 bases not matched to a gene; V was cut back by 9 bases and J by 6 bases. In germline, CDR1 is MNHEY, CDR2 SMNVEV (reference sequence). The CDR3 has 12 amino acids. The CDR3, as DNA: TGTGCCAGTTGGGACAGGGGGCTCGAGCAGTACTTC. Translating gives CASWDRGLEQYF.

The J gene is TRBJ2-1, the V gene TRBV7-9; tentative D call: TRBD2 (6 bases). This CDR3 is built from 12 residues. Germline-derived CDR1 and CDR2 are SEHNR and FQNEAQ (reference sequence). Trimming left V 11 bases short and J 7 bases short, with 15 bases between. The CDR3 here is CALVGGLNEQFF. In nucleotides, the CDR3 is TGTGCCCTCGTGGGGGGTTTGAATGAGCAGTTCTTC.

This chain joins TRBV19 and TRBJ1-5; no clear D gene. V lost 4 bases and J 0 bases, leaving 10 bases between the germline ends. CDR3 length equals 15 residues. Germline V gene lookup returns CDR1 LNHDA and CDR2 SQIVND (reference sequence). The CDR3 DNA reads TGTGCCAGTAGTAACGACCACTATAGCAATCAGCCCCAGCATTTT. This translates into CASSNDHYSNQPQHF.

This chain connects TRBV6-5 to TRBJ2-7; 8 nucleotides line up with TRBD1. The CDR3 extends over 12 amino acids. The J segment lost 6 bases and the V segment lost 2 bases, leaving 0 bases of the junction unmatched. CDR1 is MNHEY, CDR2 SVGAGI, per germline. CDR3 sequence reads: CASSYGTGEQYF. CDR3 sequence (DNA): TGTGCCAGCAGTTACGGGACAGGCGAGCAGTACTTC.

This chain links TRBV28 with TRBJ1-1; TRBD1 agrees at 8 bases. Trimming removed 6 bases from V and 10 bases from J; junction bases left unmatched: 10. Germline CDR1 is MDHEN and CDR2 is SYDVKM. This CDR3 has 13 residues. CDR3 protein: CASRGASGGTAFF. The CDR3 region has the DNA TGTGCCAGCAGGGGAGCGTCAGGGGGCACAGCTTTCTTT. Full variable domain (rest looked up from reference TRBV28 and TRBJ1-1): DVKVTQSSRYLVKRTGEKVFLECVQDMDHENMFWYRQDPGLGLRLIYFSYDVKMKEKGDIPEGYSVSREKKERFSLILESASTNQTSMYLCASRGASGGTAFFGQGTRLTVV.

This clone was seen only a few times. CDR3 loop: CASSLSRVHNSPLHF. CDR3 nucleotide sequence: TGTGCCAGCAGTTTATCCAGGGTGCATAATTCACCCCTCCACTTT. This chain connects TRBV27 to TRBJ1-6; a possible D gene is TRBD1 (5 bases). Trimming took 0 bases from V and 5 from J, leaving 8 bases between them. CDR3 length: 15 amino acids. Germline V lookup: CDR1 MNHEY, CDR2 SMNVEV (reference sequence).